This entry lists 13 T cell receptor beta chains sequenced from one sample in a study of CD8+ T cells in alopecia areata. Following RNA extraction, reverse transcription yielded cDNA that acted as the sequencing template. Profiling relied on immunoSEQ multiplex PCR, and the TCRdb table lists in-frame clones only, not all of them. This sample has roughly 190,000 clones, with approximately 60% found just once. Described treatment: oral pan-JAK inhibitor, 5-10 mg twice daily. The source was CD4+ T cells sorted from blood, collected at week 4, from a patient treated with tofacitinib. All receptors derive from a human donor with alopecia areata.

The genes are TRBV30 and TRBJ2-5, with D tentatively TRBD1 or TRBD2 (6 bases each). Germline-derived CDR1 and CDR2 are GTSNPN and SVGIG (reference sequence). V was pared by 2 bases and J by 5 bases, with 24 bases between. The CDR3 consists of 17 residues. The CDR3 region is CAWSPRRGGGGRETQYF. Here the CDR3 DNA reads TGTGCCTGGAGTCCCCGGAGGGGTGGGGGCGGCAGGGAGACCCAGTACTTC.

In regard to this clone: The sample contains more than one DNA sequence encoding this CDR3. The chain joins TRBV11-3 to TRBJ1-1; D unclear. Deletions cut 3 bases from V and 1 base from J, with 6 bases between. The germline V gene encodes CDR1 SGHNT and CDR2 YENEEA. The CDR3 consists of 13 residues. CDR3 sequence (DNA): TGTGCCAGCAGCTTTCAGGAGAACACTGAAGCTTTCTTT. It encodes CASSFQENTEAFF.

The chain is built from TRBV29-1 and TRBJ2-5; D is uncertain. With 3 bases removed from V and 4 bases from J, the gap between germline ends came to 9 bases. CDR3 size: 12 residues. In germline, CDR1 is SQVTM, CDR2 ANQGSEA. The chain's CDR3 is CSVDMGSETQYF. CDR3 coding DNA: TGCAGCGTTGACATGGGATCAGAGACCCAGTACTTC. Full variable domain (missing parts from reference TRBV29-1 and TRBJ2-5): SAVISQKPSRDICQRGTSLTIQCQVDSQVTMMFWYRQQPGQSLTLIATANQGSEATYESGFVIDKFPISRPNLTFSTLTVSNMSPEDSSIYLCSVDMGSETQYFGPGTRLLVL.

This clone came up once. CDR3 sequence reads: CASTPQAVAYEQFF. CDR3 DNA: TGTGCCAGCACCCCCCAAGCGGTTGCATATGAGCAGTTCTTC. The V call is TRBV7-8, the J call TRBJ2-1; tentatively, D is TRBD2 (5 bases). V lost 7 bases to trimming and J lost 8 bases, with 18 bases between them. This CDR3 has 14 amino acids. CDR1 SGHVS and CDR2 FQNEAQ come from the germline V gene.

The V gene is TRBV30, the J gene TRBJ1-2; possible D gene TRBD1, 5 bases. From germline, CDR1 is GTSNPN and CDR2 SVGIG (reference sequence). Trimming took off 1 base at V and 11 bases at J, with 11 bases between the two ends. The CDR3 is 11 amino acids. The DNA for the CDR3 is TGTGCCTGGAGTGCCCTTTGGGGGTACACCTTC. Encoded protein: CAWSALWGYTF.

The chain uses TRBV29-1 and TRBJ2-5; 9 bases align to TRBD1. The trim removed 7 bases at V and 1 base at J, leaving 4 bases unmatched. The length of the CDR3 is 13 residues. Germline CDR1 reads SQVTM; CDR2 reads ANQGSEA. CDR3 loop: CSGDRGTQETQYF. The CDR3 bases are TGCAGCGGTGACAGGGGGACCCAAGAGACCCAGTACTTC.

V is TRBV18 and J is TRBJ2-6; no definite D call. The V gene's germline CDR1 is KGHSH and CDR2 LQKENI. V lost 2 bases and J 0 bases, leaving 8 bases between the germline ends. The CDR3 extends over 16 amino acids. CDR3 nucleotides: TGTGCCAGCTCACCATCGTGGAGCTCTGGGGCCAACGTCCTGACTTTC. This translates into CASSPSWSSGANVLTF.

The chain links TRBV29-1 to TRBJ2-3, with 9 bases fitting TRBD1. The V and J ends lost 6 bases and 3 bases, in that order; junction bases with no gene match: 10. The CDR3 totals 15 residues. Germline assignment: CDR1 SQVTM and CDR2 ANQGSEA. The CDR3 is CSVQLTGGATDTQYF. DNA of the CDR3: TGCAGCGTCCAATTAACAGGGGGCGCGACAGATACGCAGTATTTT.

The chain is built from TRBV5-4 and TRBJ1-2; D uncertain. V shed 1 base and J shed 0 bases, with 10 bases lying between them. There are 15 residues in the CDR3. Germline CDR1 and CDR2: SGHNT and YYREEE (reference sequence). CDR3 DNA sequence: TGTGCCAGCAGCTTGATCGCCAGGCCTAACTATGGCTACACCTTC. Translation gives CASSLIARPNYGYTF.

The chain has TRBV28 and TRBJ2-5; D unresolved. V was shortened by 6 bases and J by 5 bases, with 25 bases between the two germline ends. The CDR3 length is 17 residues. Germline CDR1 is MDHEN and CDR2 is SYDVKM. This CDR3 is CASRPFEADAALETQYF. The CDR3 DNA reads as TGTGCCAGCAGGCCGTTCGAGGCAGACGCAGCGCTGGAGACCCAGTACTTC. Supplemented by reference TRBV28 and TRBJ2-5, the full variable domain reads DVKVTQSSRYLVKRTGEKVFLECVQDMDHENMFWYRQDPGLGLRLIYFSYDVKMKEKGDIPEGYSVSREKKERFSLILESASTNQTSMYLCASRPFEADAALETQYFGPGTRLLVL.

The chain links TRBV15 to TRBJ2-7, with 15 bases lining up with TRBD2. J gave up 3 bases and V 4 bases, and 10 bases lay outside the gene matches. There are 18 residues in the CDR3. Germline V gene data show CDR1 as LNHNV and CDR2 as YYDKDF (reference sequence). CDR3 in amino acids: CATSTLARGLAGGYEQYF. The CDR3 nucleotides read TGTGCCACCAGCACCCTAGCCCGGGGACTAGCGGGAGGCTACGAGCAGTACTTC. Together with reference TRBV15 and TRBJ2-7, the CDR3 gives the full variable domain: DAMVIQNPRYQVTQFGKPVTLSCSQTLNHNVMYWYQQKSSQAPKLLFHYYDKDFNNEADTPDNFQSRRPNTSFCFLDIRSPGLGDTAMYLCATSTLARGLAGGYEQYFGPGTRLTVT.

The chain employs TRBV7-7 and TRBJ2-1; 8 bases are shared with TRBD2. The trim removed 5 bases at V and 5 bases at J, leaving 8 bases unmatched. This CDR3 spans 15 amino acids. Germline V gene data show CDR1 as SSHAT and CDR2 as FNYEAQ (reference sequence). This chain's CDR3 is CASSRLAGTHNEQFF. In DNA, the CDR3 is TGTGCCAGCAGCCGCTTAGCGGGAACCCACAATGAGCAGTTCTTC.

The V call is TRBV2, the J call TRBJ1-5; D not certain. Germline V gives CDR1 SNHLY, CDR2 FYNNEI. The CDR3 consists of 16 residues. V lost 1 base to trimming and J lost 6 bases, with 16 bases between them. CDR3: CASSEDWGGVGQPQHF. CDR3 bases: TGTGCCAGCAGTGAAGATTGGGGAGGCGTAGGTCAGCCCCAGCATTTT.